This T cell receptor (beta chain) comes out of a study of T cells after yellow fever vaccination. This clonotype came up many times. Template switching with 5'RACE generated the TCR cDNA and added a universal primer site and UMIs. MiXCR, applied by TCRdb to the 5' RACE reads, yields one record per CDR3 protein. The data hold over 300,000 distinct CDR3 sequences, with around 6.8% observed a single time. The receptor was isolated from a man aged 18 to 30 who received the YFV17D yellow fever vaccine. Sequencing used PBMCs, obtained roughly 47 days after the first yellow fever vaccination.

The CDR3 is CASSEETGYGANVLTF. CDR3 DNA: TGTGCCAGCAGCGAGGAAACAGGGTATGGGGCCAACGTCCTGACTTTC. The chain is built from TRBV7-2 and TRBJ2-6, with D maybe TRBD1 (6 bases). Between the trimmed V and J ends, which lost 5 bases and 3 bases, there was a span of 14 bases. This CDR3 contains 16 residues. Germline V CDR1 and CDR2: SGHTA, FQGNSA.